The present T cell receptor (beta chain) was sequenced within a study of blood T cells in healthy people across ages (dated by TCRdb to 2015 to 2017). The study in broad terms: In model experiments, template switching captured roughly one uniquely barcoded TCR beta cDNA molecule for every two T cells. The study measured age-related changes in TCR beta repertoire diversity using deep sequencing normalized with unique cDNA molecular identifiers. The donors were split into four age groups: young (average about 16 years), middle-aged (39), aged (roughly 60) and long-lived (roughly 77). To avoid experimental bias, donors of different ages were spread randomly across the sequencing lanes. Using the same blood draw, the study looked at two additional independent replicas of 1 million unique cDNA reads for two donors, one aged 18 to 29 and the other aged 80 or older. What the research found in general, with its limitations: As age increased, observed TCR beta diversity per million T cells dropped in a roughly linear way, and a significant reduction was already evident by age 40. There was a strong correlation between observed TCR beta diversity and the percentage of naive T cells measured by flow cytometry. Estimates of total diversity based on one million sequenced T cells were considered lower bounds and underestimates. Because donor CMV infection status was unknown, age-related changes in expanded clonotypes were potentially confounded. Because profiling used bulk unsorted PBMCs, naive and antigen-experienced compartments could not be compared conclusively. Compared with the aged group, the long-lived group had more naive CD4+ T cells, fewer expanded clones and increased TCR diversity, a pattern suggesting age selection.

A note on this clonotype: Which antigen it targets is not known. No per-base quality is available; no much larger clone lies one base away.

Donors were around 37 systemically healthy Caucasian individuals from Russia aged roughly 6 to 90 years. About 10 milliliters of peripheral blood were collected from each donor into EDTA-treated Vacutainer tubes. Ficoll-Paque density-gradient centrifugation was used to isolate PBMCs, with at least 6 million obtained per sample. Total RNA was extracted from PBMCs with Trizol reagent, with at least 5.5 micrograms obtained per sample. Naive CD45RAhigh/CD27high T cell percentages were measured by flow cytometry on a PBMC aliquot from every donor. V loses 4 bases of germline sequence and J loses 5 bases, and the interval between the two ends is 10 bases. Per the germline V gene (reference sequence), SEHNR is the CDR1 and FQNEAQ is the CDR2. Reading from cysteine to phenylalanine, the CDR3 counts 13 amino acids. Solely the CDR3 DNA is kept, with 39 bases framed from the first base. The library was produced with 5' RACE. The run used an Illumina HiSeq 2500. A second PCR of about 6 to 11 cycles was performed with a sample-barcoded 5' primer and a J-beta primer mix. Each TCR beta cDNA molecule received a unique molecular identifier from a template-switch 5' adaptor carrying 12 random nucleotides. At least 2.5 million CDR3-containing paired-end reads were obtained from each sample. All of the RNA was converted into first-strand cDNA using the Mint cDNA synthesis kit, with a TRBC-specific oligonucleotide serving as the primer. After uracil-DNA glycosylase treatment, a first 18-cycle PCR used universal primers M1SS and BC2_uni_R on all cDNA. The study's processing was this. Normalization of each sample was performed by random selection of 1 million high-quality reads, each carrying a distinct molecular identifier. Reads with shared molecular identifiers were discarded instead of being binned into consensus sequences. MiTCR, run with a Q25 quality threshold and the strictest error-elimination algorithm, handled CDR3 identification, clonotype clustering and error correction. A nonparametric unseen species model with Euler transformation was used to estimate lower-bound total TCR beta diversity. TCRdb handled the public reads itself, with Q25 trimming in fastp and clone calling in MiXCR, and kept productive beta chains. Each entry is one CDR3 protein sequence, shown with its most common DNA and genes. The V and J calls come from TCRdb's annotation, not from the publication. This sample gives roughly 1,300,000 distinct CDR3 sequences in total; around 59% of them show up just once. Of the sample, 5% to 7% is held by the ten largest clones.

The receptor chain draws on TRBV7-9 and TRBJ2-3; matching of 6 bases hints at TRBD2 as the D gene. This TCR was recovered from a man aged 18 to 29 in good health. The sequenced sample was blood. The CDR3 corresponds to CASSYGGEDTQYF. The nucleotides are TGTGCCAGCAGCTACGGGGGAGAAGATACGCAGTATTTT.